This T cell receptor (beta chain) was recovered during a study of cytomegalovirus exposure and HLA in healthy donors. General observations from the study: Another analysis was done later, and it associated over 15,000 TCR beta sequences with HLA alleles at 0.05 false discovery rate. Whilst most TCR sequences proved rare, a subset of public TCRs occurred across many donors. The study recorded 150 to 200 TCR beta chains that were cytomegalovirus-associated.

The PCR used 60 Vbeta and 13 Jbeta primers. Assay: immunoSEQ multiplex PCR; the TCRdb copy retains only in-frame clones and omits some. The table lists 75,000 to 100,000 clones. For this clone: Antigen specificity is unknown.

CDR1 SEHNR and CDR2 FQNEAQ come from the germline V gene (reference sequence). The CDR3 consists of 15 residues. With V trimmed by 4 bases and J by 3 bases, 6 bases remained unmatched. The chain recombines TRBV7-9 with TRBJ1-2; 9 bases map to TRBD1. Material: PBMCs. This TCR derives from an older woman in good health and CMV-seronegative. CDR3 in amino acids: CASSSPGTGHYGYTF. CDR3 nucleotides: TGTGCCAGCAGCTCCCCCGGGACAGGGCACTATGGCTACACCTTC.